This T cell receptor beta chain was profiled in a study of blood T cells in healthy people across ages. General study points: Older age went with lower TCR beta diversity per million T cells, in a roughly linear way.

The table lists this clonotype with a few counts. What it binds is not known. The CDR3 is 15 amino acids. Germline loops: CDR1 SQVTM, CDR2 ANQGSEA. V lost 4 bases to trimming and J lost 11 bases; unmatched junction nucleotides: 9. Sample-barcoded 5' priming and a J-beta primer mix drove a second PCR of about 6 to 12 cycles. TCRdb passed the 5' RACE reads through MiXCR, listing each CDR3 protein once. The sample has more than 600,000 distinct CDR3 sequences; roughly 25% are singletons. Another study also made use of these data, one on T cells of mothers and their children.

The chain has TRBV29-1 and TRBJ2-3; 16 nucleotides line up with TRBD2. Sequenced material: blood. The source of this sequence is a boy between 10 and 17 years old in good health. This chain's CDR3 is CSVAGTSGGAFMQYF. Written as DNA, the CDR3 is TGCAGCGTTGCCGGGACTAGCGGGGGGGCCTTCATGCAGTATTTT.